The rows below give T cell receptor beta chains drawn from one sample of a study of cytomegalovirus exposure and HLA in healthy donors. Clones were read by immunoSEQ multiplex PCR, and TCRdb kept only the in-frame ones, dropping some. The sample records 95,000 to 100,000 clones, 60% to 75% being singletons. Sequences were obtained from PBMCs. The source of these receptors is a woman aged 40 to 55 in good health and CMV-seronegative. CDR3s include the opening cysteine and the closing phenylalanine or tryptophan. The D gene is left open where the match is weak. Expanded clones get a size class; other rows say once, few or many, or leave the size out.

few	TRBV5-6	TRBJ2-2	.	TGTGCCAGCAGCCTCACTAGAAACACCGGGGAGCTGTTTTTT	CASSLTRNTGELFF
.	TRBV7-2	TRBJ2-3	.	TGTGCCAGCAGCTCCCGACTCTCCAGCACAGATACGCAGTATTTT	CASSSRLSSTDTQYF
.	TRBV6-4	TRBJ2-3	TRBD1	TGTGCCAGCAGTGACGGACAGGGTCCCGCAGATACGCAGTATTTT	CASSDGQGPADTQYF
.	TRBV30	TRBJ1-2	TRBD1	TGTGCGCTGGACAGGGGAAAATCCTATGGCTACACCTTC	CALDRGKSYGYTF
.	TRBV5-1	TRBJ2-3	.	TGCGCCAGCAGCCCGAGGACTTCTAGCACAGATACGCAGTATTTT	CASSPRTSSTDTQYF
.	TRBV7-3	TRBJ2-3	TRBD2	TGTGCCAGCAGTTCACTAGCGGCTAGCACAGATACGCAGTATTTT	CASSSLAASTDTQYF
.	TRBV18	TRBJ1-1	TRBD1	TGTGCCAGCTCACCACCTAATGGACAGGGCACTGAAGCTTTCTTT	CASSPPNGQGTEAFF
.	TRBV5-4	TRBJ2-7	TRBD1	TGTGCCAGCAGCCAAGACAGGGACCTTCCCTACGAGCAGTACTTC	CASSQDRDLPYEQYF
once	TRBV11-3	TRBJ2-7	TRBD2	TGTGCCAGCAGCCCCGGACTAGCTTTAGAGCAGTACTTC	CASSPGLALEQYF
.	TRBV7-9	TRBJ1-2	.	TGTGCCAGCAGCACAGAAGGGAGAGGTGGCTACACCTTC	CASSTEGRGGYTF
.	TRBV9	TRBJ2-5	TRBD2	TGTGCCAGCAGCGTAGAATGGGGAGGGGAGACCCAGTACTTC	CASSVEWGGETQYF
.	TRBV5-1	TRBJ1-1	.	TGCGCCAGCAGCTTGAGGCAGGGAAGTGCCACTGAAGCTTTCTTT	CASSLRQGSATEAFF
.	TRBV12-5	TRBJ2-1	TRBD2	TGTGCTAGTGGACCCGGGACTAACTCCAATGAGCAGTTCTTC	CASGPGTNSNEQFF
.	TRBV28	TRBJ1-1	TRBD1	TGTGCCAGCAGTTCTAGACAGGGGAGGACTGAAGCTTTCTTT	CASSSRQGRTEAFF